The 21 T cell receptor beta chains given below trace back to one sample, sequenced in a study of immune evolution from preneoplasia to lung adenocarcinoma. Some clones are missing from TCRdb's copy, which holds only in-frame ones; the method was immunoSEQ multiplex PCR. This table holds around 2,500 clones, approximately 81% found once. Input material: FFPE invasive lung adenocarcinoma tissue. The source is a person aged 55-80 years with invasive lung adenocarcinoma.

V and J are TRBV7-6 and TRBJ2-7; 8 nucleotides agree with TRBD1. V trimming: 5 bases; J trimming: 1 base; junction bases outside the gene matches: 10. The V gene's germline CDR1 is SGHVS and CDR2 FNYEAQ. CDR3 length: 16 amino acids. CDR3: CASSLIPDRASYEQYF. The CDR3 DNA reads TGTGCCAGCAGCCTCATCCCGGACAGGGCATCCTACGAGCAGTACTTC.

V usage is TRBV9 and J usage is TRBJ2-3, with D possibly being TRBD1 or TRBD2 (5 bases each). The CDR3 is 15 amino acids. V was clipped by 3 bases and J by 4 bases, with 15 bases between them. Germline assignment: CDR1 SGDLS and CDR2 YYNGEE. The CDR3 loop reads CASSDSHWGSDTQYF. The CDR3, as DNA: TGTGCCAGCAGCGACTCCCATTGGGGGTCAGATACGCAGTATTTT. Full variable domain (missing parts from reference TRBV9 and TRBJ2-3): DSGVTQTPKHLITATGQRVTLRCSPRSGDLSVYWYQQSLDQGLQFLIQYYNGEERAKGNILERFSAQQFPDLHSELNLSSLELGDSALYFCASSDSHWGSDTQYFGPGTRLTVL.

J is TRBJ2-3 and V is TRBV12-5; D is undetermined. With 7 bases removed from V and 0 bases from J, the gap between germline ends came to 2 bases. The germline gives CDR1 LGHNT, CDR2 FRNRAP. There are 11 residues in the CDR3. This CDR3 is CASASTDTQYF. The CDR3 DNA follows: TGTGCTAGTGCTAGCACAGATACGCAGTATTTT.

The chain combines TRBV7-3 with TRBJ2-3; 15 bases are a match to TRBD2. The CDR3 loop spans 16 amino acids. V lost 4 bases, J lost 6 bases, and 5 bases stayed unmatched. The germline V gene has CDR1 SGHTA and CDR2 FQGTGA. CDR3: CASSSGTSGGIDTQYF. The DNA for the CDR3 is TGTGCCAGCAGCTCCGGGACTAGCGGGGGGATCGATACGCAGTATTTT.

The genes are TRBV7-9 and TRBJ1-3; the D gene is possibly TRBD1 (6 bases). Germline V gene sequence: CDR1 SEHNR, CDR2 FQNEAQ (reference sequence). The CDR3 runs 19 residues. Trimming shortened V by 1 base and J by 3 bases, and 22 bases separated the two germline ends. CDR3 protein: CASSLEHLPTGRRGNTIYF. The CDR3 DNA is TGTGCCAGCAGCTTAGAGCACTTGCCGACAGGCCGGCGTGGAAACACCATATATTTT.

The chain is built from TRBV4-1 and TRBJ2-5, with TRBD2 matching 16 bases. CDR3 length: 18 amino acids. Per germline, CDR1 MGHRA and CDR2 YSYEKL. Germline trimming cut 5 bases from V and 5 bases from J; bases unmatched to any gene: 11. The CDR3 spells CASSSPGTSGRAQETQYF. The CDR3 DNA follows: TGCGCCAGCAGCTCCCCCGGGACTAGCGGGAGGGCCCAGGAGACCCAGTACTTC.

The chain links TRBV18 to TRBJ2-1; 7 bases are shared with TRBD2. Germline V gives CDR1 KGHSH, CDR2 LQKENI. The CDR3 contains 15 residues. V lost 4 bases, J lost 2 bases, and 5 bases stayed unmatched. The CDR3, as DNA: TGTGCCAGCTCACTGGAGCGGGGTCCCTACAATGAGCAGTTCTTC. Translation: CASSLERGPYNEQFF.

V gene TRBV9 combines with J gene TRBJ2-1, with TRBD1 as a possible D gene (7 bases). The length of the CDR3 is 16 residues. With 9 bases removed from V and 4 bases from J, the gap between germline ends came to 23 bases. Germline assignment: CDR1 SGDLS and CDR2 YYNGEE. CDR3 in DNA: TGTGCCACCAACCCAACAGGGGTAGGAGGGTACAATGAGCAGTTCTTC. Its protein is CATNPTGVGGYNEQFF.

The rearrangement joins TRBV18 to TRBJ1-2; 9 positions agree with TRBD1. V lost 6 bases to trimming and J lost 2 bases; unmatched junction nucleotides: 10. This CDR3 has 16 amino acids. Looked up from germline, CDR1 is KGHSH and CDR2 is LQKENI. The CDR3 loop is CASSKSGTGLNYGYTF. The CDR3 nucleotides read TGTGCCAGCTCCAAATCCGGGACAGGGCTAAACTATGGCTACACCTTC.

The chain employs TRBV11-2 and TRBJ2-3; D possibly uses TRBD1 or TRBD2 (5 bases each). V was pared by 11 bases and J by 1 base, with 16 bases between. The CDR3 totals 14 residues. Germline V gene data show CDR1 as SGHAT and CDR2 as FQNNGV. CDR3 region: CASGEGLGTDTQYF. For the CDR3, the DNA is TGTGCCTCGGGTGAGGGGCTGGGCACAGATACGCAGTATTTT.

This chain connects TRBV28 to TRBJ2-3, with D unclear. The CDR3 covers 13 residues. Germline CDR1 reads MDHEN; CDR2 reads SYDVKM. With 3 bases removed from V and 6 bases from J, the gap between germline ends came to 10 bases. Written as DNA, the CDR3 is TGTGCCAGCAGTTTGGAAGGGTACGATACGCAGTATTTT. It specifies CASSLEGYDTQYF.

The V gene is TRBV19, the J gene TRBJ1-6; 7 nucleotides match TRBD1. The CDR3 has 13 residues. Germline loops: CDR1 LNHDA, CDR2 SQIVND (reference sequence). V was pared by 7 bases and J by 6 bases, with 3 bases of the junction left unmatched. The CDR3 sequence is CASIGTANSPLHF. The CDR3 nucleotides are TGTGCCAGTATTGGGACAGCTAATTCACCCCTCCACTTT. Filled out from reference TRBV19 and TRBJ1-6, the complete variable domain reads DGGITQSPKYLFRKEGQNVTLSCEQNLNHDAMYWYRQDPGQGLRLIYYSQIVNDFQKGDIAEGYSVSREKKESFPLTVTSAQKNPTAFYLCASIGTANSPLHFGNGTRLTVT.

The rearrangement uses TRBV18 and TRBJ2-7, with 8 bases lining up with TRBD1. The V gene's germline CDR1 is KGHSH and CDR2 LQKENI. This CDR3 comprises 16 residues. The V gene end was trimmed by 2 bases and the J gene end by 2 bases; junction bases not matched to a gene: 8. In DNA, the CDR3 is TGTGCCAGCTCACCAGAGGACAGGGTTCGTCCCTACGAGCAGTACTTC. Protein: CASSPEDRVRPYEQYF. The variable domain in full, completed from reference TRBV18 and TRBJ2-7, reads NAGVMQNPRHLVRRRGQEARLRCSPMKGHSHVYWYRQLPEEGLKFMVYLQKENIIDESGMPKERFSAEFPKEGPSILRIQQVVRGDSAAYFCASSPEDRVRPYEQYFGPGTRLTVT.

This rearrangement joins TRBV6-6 to TRBJ2-3; the D gene could be TRBD1 or TRBD2 (5 bases each). Germline V CDR1 and CDR2: MNHNY, SVGAGI (reference sequence). Trimming stripped 4 bases from V and 0 bases from J, with 14 bases between. The CDR3 has 16 residues. CDR3 in amino acids: CASSSGVRTSTDTQYF. The CDR3 DNA follows: TGTGCCAGCAGTTCCGGGGTTCGGACAAGCACAGATACGCAGTATTTT.

This sequence joins TRBV5-6 and TRBJ1-2; D is uncertain. CDR1 is SGHDT and CDR2 is YYEEEE in the germline V gene. The V and J ends lost 4 bases and 1 base respectively, with 11 bases between them. This CDR3 region has 14 residues. The CDR3 spells CASSAPLINYGYTF. The CDR3 DNA reads TGTGCCAGCAGCGCACCGCTGATTAACTATGGCTACACCTTC.

The chain recombines TRBV5-1 with TRBJ2-1; 8 positions match TRBD1. Germline CDR1 SGHRS, CDR2 YFSETQ. The CDR3 has 14 residues. Trimming at V came to 1 base and at J to 8 bases, leaving 5 bases not matched to a gene. The DNA for the CDR3 is TGCGCCAGCAGCTTGAGGTCAGGGGGCGATGAGCAGTTCTTC. This sequence encodes CASSLRSGGDEQFF.

V gene TRBV28 combines with J gene TRBJ2-3; TRBD2 agrees at 16 bases. CDR3 length equals 18 residues. Germline V CDR1 and CDR2: MDHEN, SYDVKM. J gave up 3 bases and V 6 bases, and 9 bases lay outside the gene matches. CDR3 DNA: TGTGCCAGCAGAGGGACTAGCGGGAGGGCCTGGAAAACAGATACGCAGTATTTT. Amino acids: CASRGTSGRAWKTDTQYF.

The rearrangement joins TRBV30 to TRBJ2-3; no clear D gene. The CDR3 extends over 15 amino acids. The V and J ends lost 0 bases and 2 bases respectively, with 12 bases between them. Germline V lookup: CDR1 GTSNPN, CDR2 SVGIG (reference sequence). The CDR3 loop is CAWSVSGENTDTQYF. In DNA form, the CDR3 reads TGTGCCTGGAGTGTCTCCGGCGAAAACACAGATACGCAGTATTTT.

The chain carries TRBV19 and TRBJ2-2; TRBD2 agrees at 11 bases. Per the germline V gene, CDR1 is LNHDA and CDR2 is SQIVND (reference sequence). There are 17 residues in the CDR3. The J segment lost 7 bases and the V segment lost 4 bases, leaving 11 bases of the junction unmatched. CDR3 DNA sequence: TGTGCCAGTAGTAGAGCACTTAGCGGGGGGGCTGTCGGGGAGCTGTTTTTT. It codes for CASSRALSGGAVGELFF.

V gene TRBV7-9 combines with J gene TRBJ1-4; 9 bases align to TRBD1. The CDR3 extends over 15 amino acids. V shed 0 bases and J 7 bases; nucleotides not matched to a gene: 3. CDR1 and CDR2 (germline): SEHNR, FQNEAQ (reference sequence). The CDR3 protein is CASSLARTGAEKLFF. CDR3 nucleotide sequence: TGTGCCAGCAGCTTAGCCAGGACAGGGGCTGAAAAACTGTTTTTT.

The chain recombines TRBV5-1 with TRBJ2-1, with a tentative D call TRBD2 (7 bases). The CDR3 is 16 residues long. V lost 4 bases, J lost 3 bases, and 17 bases lay in between. Germline CDR1 and CDR2: SGHRS and YFSETQ. As DNA, the CDR3 is TGCGCCAGCAGCCCGGATGCGGGGGCCAACTACAATGAGCAGTTCTTC. Residues: CASSPDAGANYNEQFF. The variable domain in full, completed from reference TRBV5-1 and TRBJ2-1, reads KAGVTQTPRYLIKTRGQQVTLSCSPISGHRSVSWYQQTPGQGLQFLFEYFSETQRNKGNFPGRFSGRQFSNSRSEMNVSTLELGDSALYLCASSPDAGANYNEQFFGPGTRLTVL.